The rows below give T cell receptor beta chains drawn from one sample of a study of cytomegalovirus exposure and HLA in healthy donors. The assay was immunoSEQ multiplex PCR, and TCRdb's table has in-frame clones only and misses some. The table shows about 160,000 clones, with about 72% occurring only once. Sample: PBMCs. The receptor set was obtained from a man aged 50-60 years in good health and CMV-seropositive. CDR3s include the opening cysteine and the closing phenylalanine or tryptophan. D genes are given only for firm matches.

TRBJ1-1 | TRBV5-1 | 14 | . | CASGVGQGDTEAFF
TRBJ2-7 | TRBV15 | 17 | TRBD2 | CATSGGLAGASFYEQYF
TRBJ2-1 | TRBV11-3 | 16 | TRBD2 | CASSLEAGDSYNEQFF
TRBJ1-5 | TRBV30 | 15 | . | CAWMAGGSGGQPQHF
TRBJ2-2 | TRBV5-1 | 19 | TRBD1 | CASSFYPGQGAPNTGELFF
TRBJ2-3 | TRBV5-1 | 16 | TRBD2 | CASIPAGTRSTDTQYF
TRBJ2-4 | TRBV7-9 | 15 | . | CASSPPFRLGNIQYF
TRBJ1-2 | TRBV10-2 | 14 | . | CAGAPALGYYGYTF
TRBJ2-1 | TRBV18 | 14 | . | CASSPNWGEDEQFF
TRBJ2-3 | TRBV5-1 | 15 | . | CASSIGGPGTDTQYF
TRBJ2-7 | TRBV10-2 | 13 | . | CASRRGPTYEQYF
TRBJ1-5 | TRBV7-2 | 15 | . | CASSSQGYGNQPQHF
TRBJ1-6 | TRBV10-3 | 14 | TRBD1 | CAISPDRGNSPLHF
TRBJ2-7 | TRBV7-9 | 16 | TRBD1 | CASSPPGTGSSYEQYF
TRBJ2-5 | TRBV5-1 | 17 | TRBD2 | CASSLGLASGGGETQYF